Listed below are T cell receptor beta chains from one sample, sequenced in a study of a mutant IDH1 vaccine in newly diagnosed glioma. For these receptors, no antigen is known. The assay was immunoSEQ multiplex PCR, and TCRdb's table has in-frame clones only and misses some. The sample lists some 71,000 clones, more than 75% occurring once. Here the sequenced sample was PBMCs, taken from a glioma patient whose treatment included an IDH1 peptide vaccine. The receptors were gathered from a young man with glioma. Both conserved end residues are part of each CDR3. Fields, in order: clone size, CDR3 length, V gene, D gene, J gene, CDR3 protein, CDR3 DNA. The D gene is left open where the match is weak. The listing skips clone size in some rows; elsewhere it reads once, few, many or a size class.

-	16	TRBV29-1	TRBD2	TRBJ2-5	CSVIPIRGTSGGAQYF	TGCAGCGTGATCCCGATCCGCGGGACTAGCGGGGGTGCCCAGTACTTC
-	14	TRBV2	-	TRBJ2-3	CASFNGGGTDTQYF	TGTGCCAGCTTTAACGGAGGAGGCACAGATACGCAGTATTTT
-	16	TRBV5-5	-	TRBJ2-3	CASSYDLRLRTDTQYF	TGTGCCAGCAGCTACGACCTGAGACTCCGCACAGATACGCAGTATTTT
-	16	TRBV5-5	-	TRBJ1-4	CASSTGTGGSGEKLFF	TGTGCCAGCAGCACCGGGACCGGGGGTAGTGGTGAAAAACTGTTTTTT
-	13	TRBV5-4	-	TRBJ1-2	CASSPTQGNGYTF	TGTGCCAGCAGTCCGACGCAGGGAAATGGCTACACCTTC
-	15	TRBV19	-	TRBJ2-1	CASSLPGGPYNEQFF	TGTGCCAGTAGTCTCCCCGGGGGGCCCTACAATGAGCAGTTCTTC
-	13	TRBV5-4	-	TRBJ2-1	CASSLVFGDEQFF	TGTGCCAGCAGCTTGGTATTTGGGGATGAGCAGTTCTTC
-	16	TRBV30	TRBD1	TRBJ2-2	CAWSLTGGAGTGELFF	TGTGCCTGGAGTCTTACAGGGGGCGCGGGCACCGGGGAGCTGTTTTTT
-	16	TRBV4-2	-	TRBJ2-1	CASSQDGGEGYNEQFF	TGTGCCAGCAGCCAAGACGGGGGAGAGGGGTACAATGAGCAGTTCTTC
-	12	TRBV10-2	TRBD1	TRBJ1-1	CASSYRGTEAFF	TGCGCCAGCAGCTACAGGGGAACTGAAGCTTTCTTT
-	14	TRBV6-1	-	TRBJ1-6	CASVTQRGQSPLHF	TGTGCCAGTGTCACACAAAGGGGTCAATCACCCCTCCACTTT
-	15	TRBV4-3	-	TRBJ1-6	CASSQETGYNSPLHF	TGCGCCAGCAGCCAAGAGACAGGCTATAATTCACCCCTCCACTTT
-	17	TRBV13	-	TRBJ2-4	CASSLMGVYLAKNIQYF	TGTGCCAGCAGCTTGATGGGGGTTTACCTAGCCAAAAACATTCAGTACTTC
-	16	TRBV19	TRBD1	TRBJ1-5	CASSMSGTGYFQPQHF	TGTGCCAGTAGTATGAGTGGGACAGGGTATTTTCAGCCCCAGCATTTT
-	17	TRBV21-1	-	TRBJ1-5	CASSKEQQGLSNQPQHF	TGTGCCAGCAGCAAAGAGCAACAGGGACTTAGCAATCAGCCCCAGCATTTT
-	16	TRBV27	TRBD2	TRBJ2-4	CASRRSSGRAGNIQYF	TGTGCCAGCAGGAGGAGTAGCGGGAGGGCGGGGAACATTCAGTACTTC
-	11	TRBV20-1	TRBD2	TRBJ2-7	CSARAGVEQYF	TGCAGTGCTAGGGCGGGGGTCGAGCAGTACTTC
-	15	TRBV9	TRBD2	TRBJ2-7	CASSVNSGGGYEQYF	TGTGCCAGCAGCGTAAATAGCGGGGGTGGCTACGAGCAGTACTTC
-	16	TRBV6-6	TRBD2	TRBJ2-1	CASRPPSGTPNDEQFF	TGTGCCAGCAGACCCCCCAGCGGGACTCCAAACGATGAGCAGTTCTTC
-	16	TRBV2	-	TRBJ1-2	CASSEAGEGTNYGYTF	TGTGCCAGCAGTGAAGCTGGCGAGGGTACTAACTATGGCTACACCTTC
-	13	TRBV5-1	-	TRBJ1-1	CASSLEVNTEAFF	TGCGCCAGCAGCTTGGAGGTGAACACTGAAGCTTTCTTT
-	13	TRBV11-2	-	TRBJ2-5	CASSLEPTETQYF	TGTGCCAGCAGCTTAGAGCCCACGGAGACCCAGTACTTC
-	15	TRBV11-2	-	TRBJ2-7	CASSSISSPRDEQYF	TGTGCCAGCAGCTCTATCAGCTCTCCGAGAGACGAGCAGTACTTC
-	15	TRBV15	TRBD1	TRBJ2-7	CATSRSRTGYNEQYF	TGTGCCACCAGCAGATCCAGGACAGGGTACAACGAGCAGTACTTC
-	13	TRBV18	-	TRBJ2-5	CASSPEIRETQYF	TGTGCCAGCTCACCCGAAATTAGGGAGACCCAGTACTTC
-	11	TRBV5-4	-	TRBJ2-5	CASSNRETQYF	TGTGCCAGCAGCAACCGAGAGACCCAGTACTTC
-	15	TRBV2	TRBD1	TRBJ2-3	CASSAYRGLRDTQYF	TGTGCCAGCAGTGCCTACAGGGGGCTTAGAGATACGCAGTATTTT
once	18	TRBV4-3	-	TRBJ1-3	CASSQDGAVGVSGNTIYF	TGCGCCAGCAGCCAAGATGGGGCGGTGGGCGTCTCTGGAAACACCATATATTTT
-	16	TRBV6-5	TRBD1	TRBJ1-4	CASSSWIRGGNEKLFF	TGTGCCAGCAGTTCCTGGATCAGGGGGGGGAATGAAAAACTGTTTTTT
-	15	TRBV10-3	-	TRBJ2-1	CAISQDSSSYNEQFF	TGTGCCATCAGTCAGGACAGTTCTTCCTACAATGAGCAGTTCTTC
-	16	TRBV27	TRBD2	TRBJ2-7	CASAFFIAGGNGEQYF	TGTGCCAGCGCCTTCTTTATAGCGGGGGGGAACGGCGAGCAGTACTTC
-	16	TRBV19	-	TRBJ1-3	CASSIPWTASGNTIYF	TGTGCCAGTAGTATCCCCTGGACTGCTTCTGGAAACACCATATATTTT
-	15	TRBV2	TRBD1	TRBJ2-1	CASSAQGFSYNEQFF	TGTGCCAGCAGCGCACAGGGGTTCTCCTACAATGAGCAGTTCTTC
-	14	TRBV28	-	TRBJ1-2	CASISSPNWGGYTF	TGTGCCAGCATTAGTTCGCCAAATTGGGGTGGCTACACCTTC
-	14	TRBV7-8	TRBD1	TRBJ2-7	CASSLSGQGYEQYF	TGTGCCAGCAGCTTATCAGGACAGGGCTACGAGCAGTACTTC
few	17	TRBV5-1	-	TRBJ1-3	CASSLGFRGESGNTIYF	TGCGCCAGCAGCTTGGGATTCCGGGGGGAATCTGGAAACACCATATATTTT
few	15	TRBV2	-	TRBJ1-5	CASSAQGAGNQPQHF	TGTGCCAGCAGTGCACAGGGCGCAGGAAATCAGCCCCAGCATTTT
-	15	TRBV7-9	-	TRBJ2-7	CASSVSPDSNYEQYF	TGTGCCAGCAGCGTATCCCCGGACTCGAACTACGAGCAGTACTTC
-	13	TRBV6-6	TRBD1	TRBJ2-5	CASGQGRMETQYF	TGTGCCAGCGGACAGGGGAGAATGGAGACCCAGTACTTC
few	15	TRBV5-6	TRBD1	TRBJ2-3	CASSHGTGGTDTQYF	TGTGCCAGCAGTCACGGGACAGGGGGGACAGATACGCAGTATTTT
-	16	TRBV9	TRBD1	TRBJ2-7	CASSVADAGGTYEQYF	TGTGCCAGCAGCGTAGCAGACGCAGGGGGCACCTACGAGCAGTACTTC
-	14	TRBV5-6	-	TRBJ1-3	CASSLGQLENTIYF	TGTGCCAGCAGCTTGGGCCAACTGGAAAACACCATATATTTT
few	13	TRBV9	-	TRBJ1-1	CASSPGGGTEAFF	TGTGCCAGCAGCCCTGGGGGGGGCACTGAAGCTTTCTTT
-	15	TRBV30	TRBD1	TRBJ2-3	CAWSTDTGDIDTQYF	TGTGCCTGGAGTACCGATACAGGGGATATAGATACGCAGTATTTT
-	15	TRBV21-1	-	TRBJ2-3	CASSKVACRADTQYF	TGTGCCAGCAGCAAAGTGGCCTGCCGTGCAGATACGCAGTATTTT
-	16	TRBV2	-	TRBJ2-6	CASTRWGSSGANVLTF	TGTGCCAGCACCCGATGGGGGAGCTCTGGGGCCAACGTCCTGACTTTC
-	15	TRBV11-1	-	TRBJ2-3	CASSFLDGSSDTQYF	TGTGCCAGCAGCTTTCTCGACGGGAGCTCAGATACGCAGTATTTT
-	14	TRBV30	-	TRBJ2-1	CAWGRDSVFNEQFF	TGTGCCTGGGGACGGGACTCGGTTTTCAATGAGCAGTTCTTC
-	16	TRBV6-5	-	TRBJ2-7	CASSYSTDRQRYEQYF	TGTGCCAGCAGTTACTCGACGGACAGACAGAGATACGAGCAGTACTTC
few	15	TRBV28	TRBD1	TRBJ2-2	CASSLPGQGNGELFF	TGTGCCAGCAGTTTACCGGGACAGGGGAACGGGGAGCTGTTTTTT
-	13	TRBV5-1	-	TRBJ1-2	CASSLEGPYGYTF	TGCGCCAGCAGCTTGGAAGGACCCTATGGCTACACCTTC
-	17	TRBV18	-	TRBJ1-2	CASSPLDPATSSGGYTF	TGTGCCAGCTCACCCTTAGATCCGGCGACCTCCAGTGGGGGCTACACCTTC
-	15	TRBV7-2	-	TRBJ1-6	CASTKLSSYNSPLHF	TGTGCCAGCACCAAACTCAGCTCCTATAATTCACCCCTCCACTTT
few	13	TRBV2	-	TRBJ1-1	CASSGHRNWEAFF	TGTGCCAGCAGTGGCCACAGAAATTGGGAAGCTTTCTTT
-	17	TRBV18	-	TRBJ1-2	CASSPLPDWGAQVGYTF	TGTGCCAGCTCACCGTTACCCGATTGGGGGGCGCAGGTTGGCTACACCTTC
-	17	TRBV7-9	TRBD1	TRBJ1-2	CASSLPGGEFSAYGYTF	TGTGCCAGCAGCTTACCAGGGGGCGAGTTCTCAGCCTATGGCTACACCTTC
-	13	TRBV10-3	-	TRBJ2-7	CAISSQGPYEQYF	TGTGCCATCAGTTCCCAGGGTCCCTACGAGCAGTACTTC
-	17	TRBV6-7	TRBD1	TRBJ2-2	CASSTPDRGSNTGELFF	TGTGCCAGCAGTACCCCAGACAGGGGATCGAACACCGGGGAGCTGTTTTTT
-	13	TRBV28	-	TRBJ1-5	CASARPLNQPQHF	TGTGCCAGCGCGCGGCCCCTTAATCAGCCCCAGCATTTT
-	16	TRBV7-2	-	TRBJ1-2	CASSSYQVGGAEGYTF	TGTGCCAGCAGCTCATACCAGGTCGGGGGAGCGGAAGGCTACACCTTC